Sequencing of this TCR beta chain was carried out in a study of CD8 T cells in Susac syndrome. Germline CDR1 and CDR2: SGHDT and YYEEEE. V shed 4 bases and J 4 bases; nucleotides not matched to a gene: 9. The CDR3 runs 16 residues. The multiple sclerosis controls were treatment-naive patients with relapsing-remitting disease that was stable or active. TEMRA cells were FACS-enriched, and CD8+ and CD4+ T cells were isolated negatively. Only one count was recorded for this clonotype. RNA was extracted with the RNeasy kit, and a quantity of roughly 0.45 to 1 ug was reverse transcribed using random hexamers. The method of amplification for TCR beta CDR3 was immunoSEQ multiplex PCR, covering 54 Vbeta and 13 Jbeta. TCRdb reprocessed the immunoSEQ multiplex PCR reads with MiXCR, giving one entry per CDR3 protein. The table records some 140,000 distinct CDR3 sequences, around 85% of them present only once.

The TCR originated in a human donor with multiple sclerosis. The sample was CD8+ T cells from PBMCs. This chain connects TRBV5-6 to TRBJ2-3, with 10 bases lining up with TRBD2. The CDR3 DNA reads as TGTGCCAGCAGCGTGGGACTAGCGAGGATCCCAGATACGCAGTATTTT. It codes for CASSVGLARIPDTQYF.